The rows below give T cell receptor beta chains drawn from one sample of a study of blood T cell repertoires in COVID-19. Assay: immunoSEQ multiplex PCR; the TCRdb copy retains only in-frame clones and omits some. Here the sample spans about 190,000 clones, less than 85% being singletons. Sequenced input: peripheral blood. The receptors were sampled from a man aged 50 to 60 who had recovered from COVID-19. The CDR3 runs from the conserved cysteine through the conserved F or W. The D gene is left open where the match is weak. A clone size is listed for some rows: how often the clone was seen (once, few, many), or a class if it is expanded.

V: TRBV29-1
size: -
J: TRBJ1-2
length: 13
D: -
CDR3: CSVVSSGAYGYTF
DNA: TGCAGCGTAGTTTCTTCAGGGGCCTATGGCTACACCTTC

V: TRBV20-1
size: -
J: TRBJ2-7
length: 10
D: -
CDR3: CSAGTYEQYF
DNA: TGCAGTGCTGGCACCTACGAGCAGTACTTC

V: TRBV24-1
size: -
J: TRBJ2-2
length: 16
D: TRBD1
CDR3: CATSDVGTGGFGELFF
DNA: TGTGCCACCAGTGATGTCGGGACAGGGGGCTTCGGGGAGCTGTTTTTT

V: TRBV11-2
size: -
J: TRBJ2-2
length: 15
D: TRBD2
CDR3: CASSLAGVNTGELFF
DNA: TGTGCCAGCAGCCTAGCGGGAGTGAACACCGGGGAGCTGTTTTTT

V: TRBV7-9
size: once
J: TRBJ1-1
length: 12
D: -
CDR3: CASSPTNTEAFF
DNA: TGTGCCAGCAGCCCTACGAACACTGAAGCTTTCTTT

V: TRBV7-8
size: -
J: TRBJ1-5
length: 13
D: -
CDR3: CASNFDTDQPQHF
DNA: TGTGCCAGCAACTTCGATACAGATCAGCCCCAGCATTTT

V: TRBV5-1
size: few
J: TRBJ2-3
length: 18
D: -
CDR3: CASSLEPVNSLSTDTQYF
DNA: TGCGCCAGCAGCTTGGAACCGGTAAACAGTCTTAGCACAGATACGCAGTATTTT

V: TRBV23-1
size: -
J: TRBJ2-7
length: 19
D: -
CDR3: CASSVTGTFKLELGYEQYF
DNA: TGCGCCAGCAGTGTAACCGGGACATTTAAACTAGAACTCGGTTACGAGCAGTACTTC

V: TRBV5-1
size: -
J: TRBJ2-3
length: 15
D: TRBD1
CDR3: CASSEGAISTDTQYF
DNA: TGCGCCAGCTCAGAGGGGGCGATTAGCACAGATACGCAGTATTTT

V: TRBV27
size: -
J: TRBJ2-7
length: 13
D: -
CDR3: CASSRTQGYEQYF
DNA: TGTGCCAGCAGTCGGACCCAGGGCTACGAGCAGTACTTC